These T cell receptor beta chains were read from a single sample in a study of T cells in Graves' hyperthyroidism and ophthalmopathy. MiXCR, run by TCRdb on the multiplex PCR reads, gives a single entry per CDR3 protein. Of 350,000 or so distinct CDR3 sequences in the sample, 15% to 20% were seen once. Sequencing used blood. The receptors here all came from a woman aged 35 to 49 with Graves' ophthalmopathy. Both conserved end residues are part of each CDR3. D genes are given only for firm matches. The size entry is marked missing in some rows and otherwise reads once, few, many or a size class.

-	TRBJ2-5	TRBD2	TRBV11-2	TGTGCCAGCAGCTCCCCCCGGACTAGCGGGAGTCGCCAAGAGACCCAGTACTTC	CASSSPRTSGSRQETQYF
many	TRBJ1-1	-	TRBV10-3	TGTGCCATCAGTAGAACAGGGCTAGGGACTGAAGCTTTCTTT	CAISRTGLGTEAFF
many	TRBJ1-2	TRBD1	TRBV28	TGTGCCAGCAGTTTGGGAGGGACAGTAGTCCATGGCTACACCTTC	CASSLGGTVVHGYTF
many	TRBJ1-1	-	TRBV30	TGTGCCTGGAGTGTGCGGGGGCACACTGAAGCTTTCTTT	CAWSVRGHTEAFF
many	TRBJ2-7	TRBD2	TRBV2	TGTGCCAGCAGTGGTTTCCTAGCGGGAGGGTCCTACGAGCAGTACTTC	CASSGFLAGGSYEQYF
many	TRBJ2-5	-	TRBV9	TGTGCCAGCAGCGTACGGGGGACCCAAGAGACCCAGTACTTC	CASSVRGTQETQYF
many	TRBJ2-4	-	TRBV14	TGTGCCAGCAGCCAAGATCAGTCCGGAAAAAACATTCAGTACTTC	CASSQDQSGKNIQYF
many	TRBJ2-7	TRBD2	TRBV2	TGTGCCAGCCAGCTGGGGGGGGGGTACGAGCAGTACTTC	CASQLGGGYEQYF
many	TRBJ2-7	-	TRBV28	TGTGCCAGCAGTTTGAGGGGAGTGGACTACGAGCAGTACTTC	CASSLRGVDYEQYF
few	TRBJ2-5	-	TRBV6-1	TGTGCCAGCACTCGGTCCTTCACGGGTGAGACCCAGTACTTC	CASTRSFTGETQYF
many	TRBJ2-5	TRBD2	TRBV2	TGTGCCAGCAGTGACGCTAGCGGACAAGAGACCCAGTACTTC	CASSDASGQETQYF
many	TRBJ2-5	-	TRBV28	TGTGCCAGCAGTTTATTTCAACAGAAAGAGACCCAGTACTTC	CASSLFQQKETQYF
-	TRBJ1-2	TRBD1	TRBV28	TGTGCCAGCAGCCGACAGGGGAACAACTATGGCTACACCTTC	CASSRQGNNYGYTF
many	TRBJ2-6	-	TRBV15	TGTGCCACCAGCAGAGATCGGGACTCTGGGGCCAACGTCCTGACTTTC	CATSRDRDSGANVLTF
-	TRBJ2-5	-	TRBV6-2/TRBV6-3	TGTGCCATATCGCGGAAAGAGACCCAGTACTTC	CAISRKETQYF
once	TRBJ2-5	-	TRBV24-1	TGTGCCACCAGTGACGACGGGGACCCCGGACGGGAGACCCAGTACTTC	CATSDDGDPGRETQYF
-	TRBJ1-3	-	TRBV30	TGTGCCTGGAGCGCCGGACAGCCGGGAAACACCATATATTTT	CAWSAGQPGNTIYF
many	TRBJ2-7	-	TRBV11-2	TGTGCCAGCAGCTCCGGCAAAGACTACGAGCAGTACTTC	CASSSGKDYEQYF
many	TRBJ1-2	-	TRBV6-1	TGTGCCAGCAGTGAAGCGGCCGGGGGCTACACCTTC	CASSEAAGGYTF
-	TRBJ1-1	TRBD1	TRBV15	TGTGCCACCAGCAGGGAACAGGGGGTGGGCACTGAAGCTTTCTTT	CATSREQGVGTEAFF
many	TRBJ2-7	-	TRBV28	TGTGCCAGCAGCCCTGGGACAATTGATGAGGTCTACGAGCAGTACTTC	CASSPGTIDEVYEQYF
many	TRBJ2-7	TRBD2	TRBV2	TGTGCCAGCAGGCTAGCGGACTACGAGCAGTACTTC	CASRLADYEQYF
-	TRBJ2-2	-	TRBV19	TGTGCCAGTAGTATTAAAGTTACCGGGGAGCTGTTTTTT	CASSIKVTGELFF
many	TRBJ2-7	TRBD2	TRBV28	TGTGCCAGCAGTTTATCGCTAGCGGAACCCTACGAGCAGTACTTC	CASSLSLAEPYEQYF
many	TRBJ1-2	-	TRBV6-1	TGTGCCACCCGTAGAGAACGCTCCGGTGGCTACACCTTC	CATRRERSGGYTF
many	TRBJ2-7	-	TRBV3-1	TGTGCCAGCAGCCAATATTACGAGGGAACCTACGAGCAGTACTTC	CASSQYYEGTYEQYF
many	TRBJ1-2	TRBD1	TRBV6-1	TGTGCCAGCACCCCGGACAGGGTTCGCTATGGCTACACCTTC	CASTPDRVRYGYTF
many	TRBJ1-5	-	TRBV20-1	TGCAGTGCTAGACCTGCGTCCCTGGGATGGAGCAATCAGCCCCAGCATTTT	CSARPASLGWSNQPQHF
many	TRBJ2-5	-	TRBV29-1	TGCAGCGTTGTGGGGCAAGAGACCCAGTACTTC	CSVVGQETQYF
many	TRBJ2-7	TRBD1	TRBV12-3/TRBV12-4	TGTGCCAGCAGTTTAATTAGCTGGGGACAGCTCGCGGACGAGCAGTACTTC	CASSLISWGQLADEQYF
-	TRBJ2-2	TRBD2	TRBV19	TGTGCCAGTAGTGGCCCGGGAGGGCGCACCGGGGAGCTGTTTTTT	CASSGPGGRTGELFF
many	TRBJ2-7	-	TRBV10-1	TGCGCCAGCAGTGAGAGTTTTTGGCGGGACGAGCAGTACTTC	CASSESFWRDEQYF
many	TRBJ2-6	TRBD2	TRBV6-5	TGTGCCAGCAGTTACAGCGGGACGGGCTCTGGGGCCAACGTCCTGACTTTC	CASSYSGTGSGANVLTF
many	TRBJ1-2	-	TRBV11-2	TGTGCCAGCAGCCCACTTCGGGGACGTAACTATGGCTACACCTTC	CASSPLRGRNYGYTF
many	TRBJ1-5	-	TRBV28	TGTGCCAGCAGTTTGTCGAGTGGAGCCCAGCATTTT	CASSLSSGAQHF
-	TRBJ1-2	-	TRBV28	TGTGCCAGCAGTTTGGTCAGCTACAACTATGGCTACATCTTC	CASSLVSYNYGYIF
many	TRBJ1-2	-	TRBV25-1	TGTGCCAGCAGTGGAGGTATCGGCGAAGGCTACACCTTC	CASSGGIGEGYTF
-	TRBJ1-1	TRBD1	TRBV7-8	TGTGCCAGCAGCCGTTCCCGACAGGGGTGGTTTCGGAACACTGAAGCTTTCTTT	CASSRSRQGWFRNTEAFF
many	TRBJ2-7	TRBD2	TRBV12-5	TGTGCTAGTGGTTTGGGGTCTAGCGGGAGTTACGAGCAGTACTTC	CASGLGSSGSYEQYF
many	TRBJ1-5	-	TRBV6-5	TGTGCCAGCAGTTTAGGAAATAATCAGCCCCAGCATTTT	CASSLGNNQPQHF
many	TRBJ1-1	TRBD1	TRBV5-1	TGCGCCAGCAGCTTGGAATCAGGGGGTTACACTGAAGCTTTCTTT	CASSLESGGYTEAFF
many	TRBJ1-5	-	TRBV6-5	TGTGCCAGCAGTTACAGGGTAGGGGGCAATCAGCCCCAGCATTTT	CASSYRVGGNQPQHF
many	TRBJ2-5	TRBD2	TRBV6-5	TGTGCCAGCAGTTACTCGAGCGGGAGGGCCCGGGAGACCCAGTACTTC	CASSYSSGRARETQYF
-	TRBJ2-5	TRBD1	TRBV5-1	TGCGCCAGCAGCCCTGAGACAGGGAACAGGAAGACCCAGTACTTC	CASSPETGNRKTQYF
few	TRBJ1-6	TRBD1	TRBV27	TGTGCCAGCAGTGTCCGGGACAGGGTTAATTCACCCCTCCACTTT	CASSVRDRVNSPLHF
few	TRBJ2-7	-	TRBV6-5	TGTGCCAGCAGTTACTCGGGAAGCCGCGGCGACGAGCAGTACTTC	CASSYSGSRGDEQYF
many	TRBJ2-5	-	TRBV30	-	CAWGTGTLYF
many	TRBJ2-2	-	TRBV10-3	TGTGCCATCAGCCCGAACACCGGGGAGCTGTTTTTT	CAISPNTGELFF